Listed below are T cell receptor beta chains from one sample, sequenced in a study of T cells in Graves' hyperthyroidism and ophthalmopathy. TCRdb re-analysed the multiplex PCR reads in MiXCR, keeping a single row per CDR3 protein. The table shows 370,000 or so distinct CDR3 sequences, with more than 15% occurring only once. The sequenced sample consisted of blood. The origin of the receptors is a young woman with Graves' hyperthyroidism that later progressed to Graves' ophthalmopathy. CDR3s include the opening cysteine and the closing phenylalanine or tryptophan. Each record gives: CDR3 DNA, CDR3 protein, clone size, J gene, V gene, D gene. D genes are given only for firm matches. Rows give clone size only sometimes, using once, few, many, or a class for an expanded clone.

CDR3 DNA: TGTGCCAGCAGTTTAAGGGGGCCACACACAGATACGCAGTATTTT
CDR3 protein: CASSLRGPHTDTQYF
clone size: many
J gene: TRBJ2-3
V gene: TRBV6-1
D gene: TRBD1

CDR3 DNA: TGTGCCAGCAGTGAATTTGGGGTTGGCTACACCTTC
CDR3 protein: CASSEFGVGYTF
clone size: many
J gene: TRBJ1-2
V gene: TRBV6-1
D gene: .

CDR3 DNA: TGTGCCAGCAGCCCCTCTATAGCGGGAGGGGTTGAGCAGTTCTTC
CDR3 protein: CASSPSIAGGVEQFF
clone size: few
J gene: TRBJ2-1
V gene: TRBV4-2
D gene: TRBD2

CDR3 DNA: TGTGCCAGCAGCTTGCAGGCAGCAGAATACGAGCAGTACTTC
CDR3 protein: CASSLQAAEYEQYF
clone size: few
J gene: TRBJ2-7
V gene: TRBV5-6
D gene: .

CDR3 DNA: TGCAGCGTTGCTCGTAGCGGGAGGGCTGGGGAGCAGTACTTC
CDR3 protein: CSVARSGRAGEQYF
clone size: few
J gene: TRBJ2-7
V gene: TRBV29-1
D gene: TRBD2

CDR3 DNA: TGTGCCAGCAGCTTAGAGCGAGGACTTAACAATGAGCAGTTCTTC
CDR3 protein: CASSLERGLNNEQFF
clone size: many
J gene: TRBJ2-1
V gene: TRBV7-9
D gene: .

CDR3 DNA: TGTGCCAGCAGGACGGGCAGGGAGGGTAACACCGGGGAGCTGTTTTTT
CDR3 protein: CASRTGREGNTGELFF
clone size: .
J gene: TRBJ2-2
V gene: TRBV2
D gene: TRBD2

CDR3 DNA: TGCAGTGCACCTAAGACGGTGAACACTGAAGCTTTCTTT
CDR3 protein: CSAPKTVNTEAFF
clone size: many
J gene: TRBJ1-1
V gene: TRBV20-1
D gene: .

CDR3 DNA: TGTGCCAGCAGTGGCGGGGGGCTTCGGAAGACCCAGTACTTC
CDR3 protein: CASSGGGLRKTQYF
clone size: .
J gene: TRBJ2-5
V gene: TRBV25-1
D gene: TRBD2

CDR3 DNA: TGTGCCAGCACCTCTTATATGAACACTGAAGCTTTCTTT
CDR3 protein: CASTSYMNTEAFF
clone size: many
J gene: TRBJ1-1
V gene: TRBV28
D gene: .

CDR3 DNA: TGTGCCAGCAGCCCCCTTGCGGGAGGGCCCCGATTGTACAATGAGCAGTTCTTC
CDR3 protein: CASSPLAGGPRLYNEQFF
clone size: .
J gene: TRBJ2-1
V gene: TRBV9
D gene: TRBD2

CDR3 DNA: TGTGCCAGCAGCTTGGGGTCCACTGGAAACACCATATATTTT
CDR3 protein: CASSLGSTGNTIYF
clone size: many
J gene: TRBJ1-3
V gene: TRBV7-8
D gene: .

CDR3 DNA: TGTGCCAGCAGCTTAGCGGGAGGGCCGGGGACAGATACGCAGTATTTT
CDR3 protein: CASSLAGGPGTDTQYF
clone size: many
J gene: TRBJ2-3
V gene: TRBV7-8
D gene: TRBD2

CDR3 DNA: TGTGCCACCAGTGATACGGGACAGCAAGAGACCCAGTACTTC
CDR3 protein: CATSDTGQQETQYF
clone size: .
J gene: TRBJ2-5
V gene: TRBV24-1
D gene: TRBD1

CDR3 DNA: TGTGCCGTAAGGACTAGCGGGAACAATGAGCAGTTCTTC
CDR3 protein: CAVRTSGNNEQFF
clone size: many
J gene: TRBJ2-1
V gene: TRBV2
D gene: TRBD2

CDR3 DNA: TGCAGTGCTAGAAGACAGGGATGGATTGAAGCTTTCTTT
CDR3 protein: CSARRQGWIEAFF
clone size: few
J gene: TRBJ1-1
V gene: TRBV20-1
D gene: TRBD1